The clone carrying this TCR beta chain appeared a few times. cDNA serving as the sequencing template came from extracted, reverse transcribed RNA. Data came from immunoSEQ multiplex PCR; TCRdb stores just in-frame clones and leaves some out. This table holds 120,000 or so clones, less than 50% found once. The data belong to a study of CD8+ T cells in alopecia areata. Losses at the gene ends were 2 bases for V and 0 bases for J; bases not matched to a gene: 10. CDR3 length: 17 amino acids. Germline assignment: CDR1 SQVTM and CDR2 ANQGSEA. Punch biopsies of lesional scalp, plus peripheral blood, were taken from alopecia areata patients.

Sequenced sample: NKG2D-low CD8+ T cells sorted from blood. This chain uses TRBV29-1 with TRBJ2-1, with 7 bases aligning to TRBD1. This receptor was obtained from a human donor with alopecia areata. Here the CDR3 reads CSVERQVQGSSYNEQFF. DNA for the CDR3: TGCAGCGTTGAACGGCAGGTACAGGGGAGCTCCTACAATGAGCAGTTCTTC.